This T cell receptor beta chain stems from a study of CD4+ T cells in melanoma. The study, taken as a whole, reports: Diverse differentiation states were reported for melanoma neoantigen-specific CD4+ T cells.

Measured with immunoSEQ multiplex PCR; TCRdb has only the in-frame clones, and not every one. The sample shows a few thousand clones, about 64% of them seen only once. V was pared by 3 bases and J by 2 bases, with 1 base of the junction left unmatched. The CDR3 has 14 amino acids. Germline CDR1 reads LNHDA; CDR2 reads SQIVND (reference sequence). The sample holds a few counts of this clone. Antigen unknown. The chain combines TRBV19 with TRBJ1-5; TRBD1 aligns across 7 bases. What was sequenced was cells from a culture (not recorded whether cultured in vitro). This receptor was obtained from a human donor with melanoma. The CDR3, as DNA: TGTGCCAGTAGTATCGACAGGGGCAATCAGCCCCAGCATTTT. Protein: CASSIDRGNQPQHF.